This T cell receptor beta chain stems from a study of T-cell memory formation after mild COVID-19. Across the study: Largely, the TCR clusters proved donor specific. General study findings and limits: Later expanders leaned CD4+, whereas day 15 to 85 contracting clones were balanced CD4/CD8. Memory cells collected pre-infection included some clones that later responded, suggesting cross-reactive memory joined. Chiefly within CM and EM were the contracting CD4+ clones; CD8+ ones were within EMRA.

The V end lost 0 bases, the J end lost 4 bases, and 10 bases lay between the germline ends. Germline V CDR1 and CDR2: SGHKS, YYEKEE (reference sequence). The CDR3 runs 15 residues. One entry per CDR3 protein, called by TCRdb with MiXCR from the 5' RACE reads. The sample contains just over 200,000 distinct CDR3 sequences, 9.5% to 10% of which appear only once. A few counts support this clonotype. Its antigen is undetermined. Sequencing was carried out using PBMCs or a T cell subset sorted from them (not recorded which). The TCR was taken from a man between 18 and 29 years old who had mild COVID-19 (a few samples of this study predate the infection). Cell type and time point are not known. The chain has TRBV5-5 and TRBJ2-2; D uncertain. In DNA, the CDR3 is TGTGCCAGCAGCTTGGCTCTTACAGTCACCGGGGAGCTGTTTTTT. Translation: CASSLALTVTGELFF. The variable domain in full, completed from reference TRBV5-5 and TRBJ2-2, reads DAGVTQSPTHLIKTRGQQVTLRCSPISGHKSVSWYQQVLGQGPQFIFQYYEKEERGRGNFPDRFSARQFPNYSSELNVNALLLGDSALYLCASSLALTVTGELFFGEGSRLTVL.